Given below is one T cell receptor (beta chain) in context. The antigen remains undetermined. The sequence runs out 3 residues before the end of the CDR3; the remainder is reconstructed from the germline J gene. This entry comes from a study of T cells in women clearing cervical HPV infection. The wider study: Control women cleared a single incident HPV16 infection within 12 months. Blood came at first lesion visit for cases, post-clearance for controls.

The table came from immunoSEQ multiplex PCR; TCRdb's copy has only in-frame clones and leaves some out. This sample's table reports 20,000 to 25,000 clones. Study observations and caveats: Cases carried less TRBV6-7 than controls: about 0.1% versus 0.15%.

The CDR3 is made up of 15 amino acids. Trimming took 6 bases from V and 3 from J; bases not matched to a gene: 8. CDR1 is MNHEY, CDR2 SMNVEV, per germline (reference sequence). Dot-blot hybridization genotyped cervical HPV amplified with MY09/MY11 PCR. The clonotype originates from a woman between 18 and 75 years old with a cervical HPV16 infection that either progressed to CIN3+ or cleared (not recorded which). The genes are TRBV27 and TRBJ2-7; 10 bases agree with TRBD2. The specimen was blood buffy coat. CDR3 DNA (partial): TGTGCCAGCAGCCCTAGCGGGAGAATCTTCTACGAG. It codes for CASSPSGRIFYE. The full CDR3 sequence reads CASSPSGRIFYEQYF.